This TCR beta chain was documented in a study of T cells in Graves' hyperthyroidism and ophthalmopathy. Each person with ophthalmopathy scored at least 3 on the Clinical Activity Score, reached NOSPECS grade 4 or higher, and had been ill under 3 months. Uncontrolled infections, other autoimmune diseases, pregnancy or lactation led to exclusion of patients. Study-wide points: Among thyroid clonotypes expanded above 0.001, most also appeared in blood. Model output signaled ophthalmopathy a median 6.5 months ahead of onset.

With regard to this clonotype: Its target is unknown.

V gave up 6 bases and J gave up 1 base; unmatched junction bases: 9. Per germline, CDR1 MDHEN and CDR2 SYDVKM. There are 17 residues in the CDR3. Amplification of TCR beta CDR3 regions used RNA as the template. HTBI primers were the set used in a first-round RT-PCR of the TCR CDR3. MiXCR, run by TCRdb on the multiplex PCR reads, gives a single entry per CDR3 protein. The table has about 270,000 distinct CDR3 sequences, around 20% seen once; the top ten hold 64%. Sequencing input: blood. The origin of this receptor is a man aged 25-40 years with Graves' ophthalmopathy. The chain couples TRBV28 to TRBJ2-3; TRBD1 matches 11 bases. CDR3 loop: CASSRPDRGPRTDTQYF. DNA for the CDR3: TGTGCCAGCAGCCGACCGGACAGGGGGCCCCGCACAGATACGCAGTATTTT. The complete variable domain, with remaining parts taken from reference TRBV28 and TRBJ2-3, reads DVKVTQSSRYLVKRTGEKVFLECVQDMDHENMFWYRQDPGLGLRLIYFSYDVKMKEKGDIPEGYSVSREKKERFSLILESASTNQTSMYLCASSRPDRGPRTDTQYFGPGTRLTVL.